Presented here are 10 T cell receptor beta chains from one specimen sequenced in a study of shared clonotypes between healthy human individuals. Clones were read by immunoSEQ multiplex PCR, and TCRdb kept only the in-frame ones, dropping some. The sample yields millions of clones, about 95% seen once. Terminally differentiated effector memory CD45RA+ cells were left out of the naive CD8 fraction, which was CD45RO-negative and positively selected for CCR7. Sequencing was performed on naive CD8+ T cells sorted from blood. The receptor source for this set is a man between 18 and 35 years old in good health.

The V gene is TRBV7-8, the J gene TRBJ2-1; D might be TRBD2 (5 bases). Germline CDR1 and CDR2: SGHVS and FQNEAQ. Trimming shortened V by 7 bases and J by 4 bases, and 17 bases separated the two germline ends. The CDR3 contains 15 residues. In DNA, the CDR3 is TGTGCCAGCACCTTCCAGACTATACAATACAATGAGCAGTTCTTC. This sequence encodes CASTFQTIQYNEQFF.

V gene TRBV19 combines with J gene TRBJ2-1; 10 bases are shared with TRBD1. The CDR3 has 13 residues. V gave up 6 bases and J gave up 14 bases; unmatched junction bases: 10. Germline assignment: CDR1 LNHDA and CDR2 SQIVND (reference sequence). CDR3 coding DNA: TGTGCCAGTAGCCCGGCCCTTGGGACAGGGGAGTTCTTC. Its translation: CASSPALGTGEFF.

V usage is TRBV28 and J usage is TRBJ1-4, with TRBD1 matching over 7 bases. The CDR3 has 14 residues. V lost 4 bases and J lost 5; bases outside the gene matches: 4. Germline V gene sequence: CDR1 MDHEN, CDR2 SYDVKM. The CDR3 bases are TGTGCCAGCAGTTCCCCAGGGGGGAATGAAAAACTGTTTTTT. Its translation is CASSSPGGNEKLFF.

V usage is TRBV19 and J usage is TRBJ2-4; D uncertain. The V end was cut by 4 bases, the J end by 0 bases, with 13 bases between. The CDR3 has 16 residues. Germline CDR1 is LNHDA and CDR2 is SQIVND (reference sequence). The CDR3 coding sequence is TGTGCCAGTAGTAGCCTGCCAACCGTAGCCAAAAACATTCAGTACTTC. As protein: CASSSLPTVAKNIQYF.

The CDR3 DNA sequence: TGCGCCAGTACAGGGCACGGACTAGCGGGTTCCTACGAGCAGTACTTC. This codes for CASTGHGLAGSYEQYF. The V gene is TRBV5-1, the J gene TRBJ2-7; TRBD2 matches 11 bases. This CDR3 is built from 16 residues. The J segment lost 1 base and the V segment lost 8 bases, leaving 11 bases of the junction unmatched. Looked up from germline, CDR1 is SGHRS and CDR2 is YFSETQ. Looking up the rest from reference TRBV5-1 and TRBJ2-7 gives the full variable domain: KAGVTQTPRYLIKTRGQQVTLSCSPISGHRSVSWYQQTPGQGLQFLFEYFSETQRNKGNFPGRFSGRQFSNSRSEMNVSTLELGDSALYLCASTGHGLAGSYEQYFGPGTRLTVT.

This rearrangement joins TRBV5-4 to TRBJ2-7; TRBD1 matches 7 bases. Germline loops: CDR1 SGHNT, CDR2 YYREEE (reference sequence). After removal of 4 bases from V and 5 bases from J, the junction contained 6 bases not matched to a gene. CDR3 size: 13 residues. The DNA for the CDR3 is TGTGCCAGCAGCCCCAGGGGGACGGACGAGCAGTACTTC. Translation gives CASSPRGTDEQYF.

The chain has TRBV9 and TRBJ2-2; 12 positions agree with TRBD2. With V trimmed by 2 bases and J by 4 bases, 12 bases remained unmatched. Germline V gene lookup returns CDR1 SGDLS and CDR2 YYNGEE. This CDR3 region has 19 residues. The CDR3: CASSVGLAGGFKGTGELFF. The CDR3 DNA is TGTGCCAGCAGCGTCGGGCTAGCGGGAGGGTTTAAAGGCACCGGGGAGCTGTTTTTT. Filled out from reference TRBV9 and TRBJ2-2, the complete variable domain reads DSGVTQTPKHLITATGQRVTLRCSPRSGDLSVYWYQQSLDQGLQFLIQYYNGEERAKGNILERFSAQQFPDLHSELNLSSLELGDSALYFCASSVGLAGGFKGTGELFFGEGSRLTVL.

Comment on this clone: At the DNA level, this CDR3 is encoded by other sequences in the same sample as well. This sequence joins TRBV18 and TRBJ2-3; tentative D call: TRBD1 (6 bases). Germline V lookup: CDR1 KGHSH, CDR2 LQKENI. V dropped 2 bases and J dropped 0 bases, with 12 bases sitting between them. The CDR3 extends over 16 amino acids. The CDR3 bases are TGTGCCAGCTCACCAGGGACATCCCTCAGCACAGATACGCAGTATTTT. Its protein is CASSPGTSLSTDTQYF.

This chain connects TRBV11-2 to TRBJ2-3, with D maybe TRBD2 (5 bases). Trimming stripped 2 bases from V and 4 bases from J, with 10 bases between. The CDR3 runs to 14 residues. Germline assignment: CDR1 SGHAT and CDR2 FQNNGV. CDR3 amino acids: CASSLTGMADTQYF. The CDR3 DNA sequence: TGTGCCAGCAGCTTAACCGGGATGGCAGATACGCAGTATTTT.

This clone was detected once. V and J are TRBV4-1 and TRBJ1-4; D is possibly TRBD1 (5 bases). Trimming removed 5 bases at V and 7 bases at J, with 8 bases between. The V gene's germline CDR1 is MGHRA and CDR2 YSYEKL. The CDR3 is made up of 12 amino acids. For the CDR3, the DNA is TGCGCCAGCAGCGAAAGGGGTGAAAAACTGTTTTTT. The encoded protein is CASSERGEKLFF.